This T cell receptor beta chain was retrieved from a study of regulatory T cells in long-lasting Graves disease. Study conclusions and caveats: Persistent disease preferred TRBV28, TRBJ1-2 and TRBJ2-5; new disease, TRBV20-1 and TRBJ2-1.

V gave up 4 bases and J gave up 1 base, with 7 bases separating them. Germline V gene data show CDR1 as SGHTA and CDR2 as FQGNSA. The CDR3 length is 13 residues. Specified time point: persistent/refractory GD, antithyroid drugs over 5 years with positive TRAb. PBMC-derived RNA was used for the TCR library. Construction of TCR beta libraries relied on iRepertoire HTBI primers and on Arm-PCR targeting CDR3 regions. TCRdb fed the multiplex PCR reads into MiXCR, producing one record per CDR3 protein. The sample contains about 660,000 distinct CDR3 sequences, around 30% of which appear only once. The table lists this clonotype with many counts. The target antigen is unknown.

The sequencing here drew on peripheral blood mononuclear cells (PBMCs), taken when the disease was refractory, from a patient treated with antithyroid drugs. This clonotype originated in a female donor with Graves disease. The gene calls are TRBV7-2 and TRBJ2-5; no definite D call. The DNA for the CDR3 is TGTGCCAGCAGCTCGAGCCCCCAAGAGACCCAGTACTTC. Protein sequence: CASSSSPQETQYF.